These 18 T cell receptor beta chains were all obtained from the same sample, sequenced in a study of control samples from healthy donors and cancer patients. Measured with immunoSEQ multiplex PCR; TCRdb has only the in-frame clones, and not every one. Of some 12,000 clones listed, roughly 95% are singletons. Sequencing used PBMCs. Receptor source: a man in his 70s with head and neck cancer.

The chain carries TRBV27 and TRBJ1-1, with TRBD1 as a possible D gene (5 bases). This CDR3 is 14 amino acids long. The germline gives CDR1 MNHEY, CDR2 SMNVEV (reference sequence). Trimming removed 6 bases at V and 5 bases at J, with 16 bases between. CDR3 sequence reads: CASSPLQGRTEAFF. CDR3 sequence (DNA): TGTGCCAGCAGCCCCCTTCAGGGTAGGACTGAAGCTTTCTTT.

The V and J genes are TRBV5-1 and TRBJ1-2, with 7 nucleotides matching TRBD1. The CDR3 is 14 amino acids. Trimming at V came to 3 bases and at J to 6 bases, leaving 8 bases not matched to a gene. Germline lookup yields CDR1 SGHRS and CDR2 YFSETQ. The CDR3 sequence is CASSYLQGMDGYTF. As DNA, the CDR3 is TGCGCCAGCAGCTACCTACAGGGGATGGATGGCTACACCTTC.

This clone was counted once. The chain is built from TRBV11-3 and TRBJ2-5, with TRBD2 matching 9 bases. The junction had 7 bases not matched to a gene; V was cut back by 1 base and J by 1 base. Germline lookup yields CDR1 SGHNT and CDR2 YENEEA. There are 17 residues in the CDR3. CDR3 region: CASSLVVAGDGQETQYF. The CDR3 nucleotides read TGTGCCAGCAGCTTAGTGGTAGCGGGAGATGGCCAAGAGACCCAGTACTTC.

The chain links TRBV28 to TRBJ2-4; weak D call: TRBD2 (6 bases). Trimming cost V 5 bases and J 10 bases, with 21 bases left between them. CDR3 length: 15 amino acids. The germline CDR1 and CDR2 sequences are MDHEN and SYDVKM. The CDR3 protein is CASSPTLGGASIQYF. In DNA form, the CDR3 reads TGTGCCAGCAGTCCAACCCTAGGCGGGGCATCGATTCAGTACTTC. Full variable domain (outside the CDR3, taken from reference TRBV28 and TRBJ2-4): DVKVTQSSRYLVKRTGEKVFLECVQDMDHENMFWYRQDPGLGLRLIYFSYDVKMKEKGDIPEGYSVSREKKERFSLILESASTNQTSMYLCASSPTLGGASIQYFGAGTRLSVL.

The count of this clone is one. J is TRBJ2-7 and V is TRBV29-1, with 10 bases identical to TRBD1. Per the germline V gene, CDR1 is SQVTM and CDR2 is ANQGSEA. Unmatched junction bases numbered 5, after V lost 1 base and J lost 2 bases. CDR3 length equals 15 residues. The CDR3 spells CSVEGGQGTTYEQYF. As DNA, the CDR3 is TGCAGCGTTGAAGGGGGACAGGGGACCACCTACGAGCAGTACTTC.

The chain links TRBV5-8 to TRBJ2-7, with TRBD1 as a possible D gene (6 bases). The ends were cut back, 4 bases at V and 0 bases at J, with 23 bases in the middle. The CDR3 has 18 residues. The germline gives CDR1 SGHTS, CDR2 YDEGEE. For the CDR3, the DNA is TGTGCCAGCAGCACCAGGACAGCGAACTCGCCATACTCCTACGAGCAGTACTTC. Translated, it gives CASSTRTANSPYSYEQYF.

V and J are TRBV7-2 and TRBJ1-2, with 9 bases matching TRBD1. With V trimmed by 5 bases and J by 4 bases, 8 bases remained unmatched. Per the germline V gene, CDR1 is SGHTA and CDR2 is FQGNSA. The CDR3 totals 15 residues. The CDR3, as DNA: TGTGCCAGCAGCCCACAGGGGGCCGGCGGCTATGGCTACACCTTC. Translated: CASSPQGAGGYGYTF.

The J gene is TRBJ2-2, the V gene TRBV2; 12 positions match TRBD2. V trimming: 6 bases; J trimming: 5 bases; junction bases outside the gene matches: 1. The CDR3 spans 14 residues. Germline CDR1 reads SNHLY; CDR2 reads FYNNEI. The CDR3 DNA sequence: TGTGCCAGCAGAGGACTAGCGGGGACCGGGGAGCTGTTTTTT. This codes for CASRGLAGTGELFF.

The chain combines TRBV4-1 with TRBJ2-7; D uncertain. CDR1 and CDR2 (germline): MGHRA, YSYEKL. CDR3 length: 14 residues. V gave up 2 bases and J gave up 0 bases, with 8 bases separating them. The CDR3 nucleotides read TGCGCCAGCAGCCAACCCCAGAGCTCCTACGAGCAGTACTTC. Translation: CASSQPQSSYEQYF.

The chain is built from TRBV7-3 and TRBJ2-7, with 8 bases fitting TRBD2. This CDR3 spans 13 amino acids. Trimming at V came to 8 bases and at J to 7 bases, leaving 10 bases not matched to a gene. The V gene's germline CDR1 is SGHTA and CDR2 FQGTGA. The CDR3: CASGAGTSSEQYF. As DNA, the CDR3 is TGTGCCAGCGGTGCCGGGACTAGTAGTGAGCAGTACTTC.

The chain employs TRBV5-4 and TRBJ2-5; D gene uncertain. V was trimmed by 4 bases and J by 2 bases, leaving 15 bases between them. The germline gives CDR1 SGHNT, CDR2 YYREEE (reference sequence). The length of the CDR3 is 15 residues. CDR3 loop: CASSTPDVGQETQYF. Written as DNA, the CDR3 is TGTGCCAGCAGCACCCCAGATGTAGGGCAAGAGACCCAGTACTTC. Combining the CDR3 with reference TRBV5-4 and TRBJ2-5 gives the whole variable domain ETGVTQSPTHLIKTRGQQVTLRCSSQSGHNTVSWYQQALGQGPQFIFQYYREEENGRGNFPPRFSGLQFPNYSSELNVNALELDDSALYLCASSTPDVGQETQYFGPGTRLLVL.

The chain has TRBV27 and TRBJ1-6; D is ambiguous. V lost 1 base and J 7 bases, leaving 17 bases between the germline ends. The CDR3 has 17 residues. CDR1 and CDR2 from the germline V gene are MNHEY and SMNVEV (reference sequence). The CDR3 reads CASSLFAPGERNSPLHF. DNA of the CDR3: TGTGCCAGCAGTTTATTTGCGCCAGGCGAACGGAATTCACCCCTCCACTTT.

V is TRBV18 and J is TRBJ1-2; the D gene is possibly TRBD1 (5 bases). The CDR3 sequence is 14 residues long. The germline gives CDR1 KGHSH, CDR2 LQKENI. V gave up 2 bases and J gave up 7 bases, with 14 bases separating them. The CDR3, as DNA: TGTGCCAGCTCACCAAATGAGGGGACCCGTGGCTACACCTTC. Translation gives CASSPNEGTRGYTF.

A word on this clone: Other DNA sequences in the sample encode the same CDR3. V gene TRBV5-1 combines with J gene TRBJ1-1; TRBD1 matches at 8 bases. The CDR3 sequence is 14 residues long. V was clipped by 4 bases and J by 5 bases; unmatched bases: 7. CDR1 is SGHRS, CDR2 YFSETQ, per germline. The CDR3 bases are TGCGCCAGCAGCCCAGGACAGGGAGGGACTGAAGCTTTCTTT. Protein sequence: CASSPGQGGTEAFF. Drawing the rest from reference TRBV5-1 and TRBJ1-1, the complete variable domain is KAGVTQTPRYLIKTRGQQVTLSCSPISGHRSVSWYQQTPGQGLQFLFEYFSETQRNKGNFPGRFSGRQFSNSRSEMNVSTLELGDSALYLCASSPGQGGTEAFFGQGTRLTVV.

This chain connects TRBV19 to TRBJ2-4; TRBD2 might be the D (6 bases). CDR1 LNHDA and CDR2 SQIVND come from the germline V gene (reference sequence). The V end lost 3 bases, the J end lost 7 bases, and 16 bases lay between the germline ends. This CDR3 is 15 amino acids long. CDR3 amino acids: CASSMITGVANIQYF. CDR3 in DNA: TGTGCCAGTAGTATGATAACGGGGGTTGCGAACATTCAGTACTTC.

For the CDR3, the DNA is TGTGCCACCAGTGATAGGCGGGGGGGCGGGTACAATGAGCAGTTCTTC. Protein sequence: CATSDRRGGGYNEQFF. The gene calls are TRBV24-1 and TRBJ2-1, with 9 bases aligning to TRBD2. CDR3 length: 16 residues. The V gene's germline CDR1 is KGHDR and CDR2 SFDVKD. V gave up 3 bases and J gave up 4 bases; unmatched junction bases: 6.

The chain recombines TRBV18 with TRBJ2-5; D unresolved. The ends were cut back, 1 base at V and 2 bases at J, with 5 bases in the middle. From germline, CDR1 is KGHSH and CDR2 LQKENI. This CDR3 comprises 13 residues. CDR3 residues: CASSPLLQETQYF. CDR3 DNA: TGTGCCAGCTCACCACTCCTTCAAGAGACCCAGTACTTC.

The CDR3 DNA reads TGTGCCAGCAGTCCAGCGGGGGGCCCGGATACGCAGTATTTT. This sequence encodes CASSPAGGPDTQYF. J is TRBJ2-3 and V is TRBV6-5; 9 bases agree with TRBD2. Germline V CDR1 and CDR2: MNHEY, SVGAGI. This CDR3 contains 14 residues. The V segment lost 5 bases and the J segment 6 bases; nucleotides outside the gene matches: 6.